Sequencing of this T cell receptor (beta chain) was carried out in a study of beta chain features in type 1 diabetes. Study-wide results and limits: Type 1 diabetes patients had fewer VDJ junction insertions and more deletions. Shorter TCRB CDR3s, moderately but significantly so, were found in Type 1 diabetes patients in all four CD4+ subsets.

What was sequenced were expressed TCRB transcripts, since all of the isolated RNA had been reverse transcribed. TCRdb's table, derived via immunoSEQ multiplex PCR, lists solely in-frame clones and lacks some. The sample holds about 900,000 clones, around a sixth seen once. CDR1 is MNHNY and CDR2 is SVGAGI in the germline V gene (reference sequence). Trimming shortened V by 9 bases and J by 5 bases, and 11 bases separated the two germline ends. The CDR3 sequence is 13 residues long. In this sample, this clone turned up a few times. Its specificity is not known. Donors underwent one heparinised blood draw, 100 to 150 mL on average.

The sequenced sample consisted of naive CD4+ T cells from blood. The chain has TRBV6-6 and TRBJ2-6, with D perhaps matching TRBD1 or TRBD2 (5 bases each). The sequence was obtained from a woman aged 18-29 years in good health. CDR3 residues: CASGGYRANVLTF. In nucleotides, the CDR3 is TGTGCCAGTGGGGGATATAGGGCCAACGTCCTGACTTTC.